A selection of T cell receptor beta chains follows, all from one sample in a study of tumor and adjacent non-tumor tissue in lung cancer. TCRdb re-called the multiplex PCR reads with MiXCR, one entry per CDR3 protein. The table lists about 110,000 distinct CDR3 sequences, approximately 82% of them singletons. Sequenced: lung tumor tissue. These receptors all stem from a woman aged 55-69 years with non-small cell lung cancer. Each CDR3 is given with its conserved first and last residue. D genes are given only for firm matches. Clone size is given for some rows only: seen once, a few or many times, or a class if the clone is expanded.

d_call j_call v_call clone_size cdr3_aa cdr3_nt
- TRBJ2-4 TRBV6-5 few CASSYNQGRWNIQYF TGTGCCAGCAGTTACAACCAGGGGAGGTGGAACATTCAGTACTTC
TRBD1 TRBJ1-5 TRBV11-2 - CACSPDRGHPQHF TGTGCCTGCTCCCCGGACAGGGGTCATCCCCAGCATTTT
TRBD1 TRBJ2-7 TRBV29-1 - CSVELRQGISYEQYF TGCAGTGTTGAACTCAGACAGGGGATTTCCTACGAGCAGTACTTC
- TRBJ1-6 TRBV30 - CARQGKAHSPLHF TGTGCCCGTCAGGGGAAGGCTCACTCACCCCTCCACTTT
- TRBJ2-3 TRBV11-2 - CASSCTGTDSRQYF TGTGCCAGCAGCTGCACGGGCACGGACAGTAGGCAGTATTTT
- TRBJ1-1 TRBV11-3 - CASSIDTETFF TGTGCCAGCAGCATCGACACCGAAACTTTCTTT
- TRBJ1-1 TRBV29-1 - CSAMEQTNTEAFF TGCAGTGCCATGGAACAGACGAACACTGAAGCTTTCTTT
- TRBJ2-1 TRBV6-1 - CVSSEGVRINGQFF TGTGTCAGCAGTGAGGGGGTGCGGATAAATGGGCAGTTCTTC
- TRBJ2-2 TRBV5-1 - CASSFNRGLAGELFF TGCGCCAGCAGCTTTAACCGGGGGCTTGCCGGGGAGCTGTTTTTT
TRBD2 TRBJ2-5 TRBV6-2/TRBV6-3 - CASNTPRSGDQETQYF TGTGCCAGCAATACCCCACGAAGCGGGGACCAAGAGACTCAGTACTTC
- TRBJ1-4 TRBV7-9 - CASSHGRANEKLFF TGTGCCAGCAGCCACGGACGGGCTAATGAGAAACTGTTTTTT
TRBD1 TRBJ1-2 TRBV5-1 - CASSLGQGRLGAYGYTF TGCGCCAGCAGCCTGGGACAGGGGCGATTAGGAGCTTATGGCTACACCTTC
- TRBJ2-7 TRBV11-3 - CARSLHTGTYEQYF TGTGCCAGGAGCTTACATACTGGAACATACGAGCAGTACTTC
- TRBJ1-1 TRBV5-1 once CASCFSEGRSTEAFF TGCGCCAGCTGCTTTTCGGAGGGACGGAGCACTGAAGCTTTCTTT
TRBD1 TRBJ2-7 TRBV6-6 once CVNSRQTGGDYQQYF TGTGTCAACAGTCGCCAGACAGGGGGAGACTACCAGCAATACTTC
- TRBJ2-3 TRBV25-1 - CASTLRIRPQYF TGTGCCAGCACGCTGCGTATTAGGCCCCAGTATTTT
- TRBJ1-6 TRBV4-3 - CASSPGERGKSPLHF TGCGCCAGCAGTCCCGGGGAAAGGGGAAAATCACCCCTCCACTTT
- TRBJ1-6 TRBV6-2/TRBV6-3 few CASTLRQGMGYNSPPHF TGTGCCAGCACTCTCCGGCAGGGGATGGGCTATAATTCACCCCCCCACTTT
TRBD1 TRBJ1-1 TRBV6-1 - CANSSGQAIEAFF TGTGCCAACAGTTCCGGACAGGCAATTGAAGCTTTCTTT
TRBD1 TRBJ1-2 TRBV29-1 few CSMNPTGGRNVYTF TGCAGCATGAATCCGACAGGGGGAAGGAATGTCTACACCTTC
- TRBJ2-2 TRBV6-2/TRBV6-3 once CAIAKPTEGLFF TGTGCCATCGCCAAACCCACCGAGGGGCTGTTTTTT
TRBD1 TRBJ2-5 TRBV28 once CASSSLDREKEIQYF TGTGCCAGCAGTTCATTAGACAGGGAGAAAGAGATCCAGTACTTC
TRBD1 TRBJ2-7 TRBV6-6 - CAGNHETGGDYEQYF TGTGCCGGCAATCACGAGACAGGGGGAGACTACGAGCAGTACTTC
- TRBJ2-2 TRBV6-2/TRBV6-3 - CDSTKLTRELFF TGTGACAGCACCAAACTCACCCGGGAGCTGTTTTTT
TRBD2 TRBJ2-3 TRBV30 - CAWTSGTNTDMQYF TGTGCCTGGACTAGCGGGACTAACACAGATATGCAGTATTTT
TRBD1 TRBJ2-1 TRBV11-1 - CTSSLDGDRDKQFF TGTACCAGCAGCTTGGATGGGGACAGGGATAAGCAGTTCTTC
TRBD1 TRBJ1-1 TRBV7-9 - CASSLGQGEKAFF TGTGCCAGCAGCTTGGGACAGGGGGAAAAAGCTTTCTTT
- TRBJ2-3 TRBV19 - CANSSTRTAGTDTQYF TGTGCCAATAGTTCCACTAGGACGGCCGGCACAGATACGCAGTATTTT
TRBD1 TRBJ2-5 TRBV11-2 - CASSSTLTGGGTQYF TGTGCCAGCAGTTCGACATTGACAGGGGGCGGGACCCAGTACTTC
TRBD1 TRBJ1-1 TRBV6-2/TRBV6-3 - CASSCSGTGLVTEAFF TGTGCTAGCAGTTGCTCCGGGACAGGCTTAGTAACAGAAGCTTTCTTT
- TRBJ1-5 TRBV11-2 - CASSSEGFQPRHF TGTGCCAGCAGCTCCGAGGGTTTTCAACCCCGGCATTTT
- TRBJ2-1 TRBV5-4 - CASNQGGRGSNNEQFF TGTGCCAGCAACCAGGGGGGGCGGGGTTCGAATAATGAGCAGTTCTTC
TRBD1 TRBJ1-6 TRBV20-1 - CSPTGDNSHPHF TGCAGCCCGACAGGGGATAATTCACACCCCCACTTT
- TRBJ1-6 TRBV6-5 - CASSKLISQNSPIHF TGTGCCAGCAGTAAATTAATATCACAAAATTCACCCATCCACTTT
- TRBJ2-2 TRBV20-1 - CSASTVTGEPYF TGCAGTGCTAGCACAGTCACCGGGGAGCCGTATTTT
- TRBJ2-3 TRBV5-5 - CASSFLENPYTQYF TGTGCCAGCAGCTTTTTAGAGAACCCATATACGCAGTATTTT
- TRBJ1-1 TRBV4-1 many CASSQVVGNTEAFF TGCGCCAGCAGCCAAGTCGTAGGGAACACTGAAGCTTTCTTT
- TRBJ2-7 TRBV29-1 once CSVTGLLSGSYEQYF TGCAGCGTTACAGGTTTATTGAGCGGGTCCTATGAGCAGTACTTC
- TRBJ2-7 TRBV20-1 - CSVRDLSSGSYEQYF TGCAGTGTTAGAGATTTGTCTAGTGGCTCCTACGAGCAGTACTTC
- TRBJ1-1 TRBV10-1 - CASTAEMGTDAFF TGCGCCAGTACGGCCGAAATGGGAACTGACGCTTTCTTT
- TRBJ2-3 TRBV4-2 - CASSHNRGNTDTQYF TGTGCCAGCAGCCATAATAGGGGCAACACAGATACGCAATATTTT
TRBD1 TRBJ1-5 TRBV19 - CASSITGGNQPQHF TGTGCCAGTAGTATCACAGGGGGCAATCAGCCCCAGCATTTT
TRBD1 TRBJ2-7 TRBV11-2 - CVSSPIIRETGTVYEQYF TGTGTCAGCAGTCCTATCATCAGAGAAACCGGGACAGTGTACGAGCAGTATTTC
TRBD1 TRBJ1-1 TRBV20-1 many CSAGATGVHTEAFF TGCAGCGCGGGGGCTACAGGGGTTCACACTGAAGCTTTCTTT
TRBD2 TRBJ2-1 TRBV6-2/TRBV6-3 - CASLQIRLAGGRNEHFF TGTGCCAGCCTCCAGATTCGACTAGCGGGGGGGCGTAATGAGCATTTCTTC
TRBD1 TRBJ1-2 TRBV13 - CASSTLGQPNYGYTF TGTGCCAGCAGCACACTGGGACAGCCTAACTATGGCTACACCTTC
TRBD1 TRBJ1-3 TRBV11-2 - CASSLDTGGNTIYF TGTGCCAGCAGCTTAGACACAGGGGGGAACACCATATATTTT
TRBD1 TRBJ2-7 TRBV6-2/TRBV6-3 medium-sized CASSSPGGGYEQYF TGTGCCAGCAGTTCCCCAGGGGGCGGCTACGAGCAGTACTTC
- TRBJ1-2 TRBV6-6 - CARSQDSYGYTF TGTGCCAGAAGTCAGGACAGCTATGGCTACACCTTC
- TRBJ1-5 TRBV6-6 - CASRGIGTGSTTKQPQHF TGTGCCAGCAGAGGAATAGGGACGGGGAGTACGACAAAGCAGCCCCAGCATTTT
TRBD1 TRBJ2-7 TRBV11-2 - CVSSLSAGTAEQYF TGTGTCAGCAGCTTATCCGCAGGGACAGCCGAGCAGTACTTC
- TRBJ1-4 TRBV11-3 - CSSNLDSRDITNEKLFF TGTTCCAGCAACCTTGATAGCCGAGATATAACTAATGAAAAACTGTTTTTT